Presented here are 27 T cell receptor beta chains from one specimen sequenced in a study of metastatic and nonmetastatic thyroid tumors (dated by TCRdb to 2019 to 2021). The library was built by means of PCR. Sequencing relied on an Illumina HiSeq 4000. TCRdb trimmed public reads at Q25 via fastp, called clones via MiXCR and kept in-frame beta chains. Here the sample has some 15,000 clones; roughly 30% occur a single time. The ten top clones hold nearly 20% of the sample. Before undergoing thyroid surgery, none of the patients had been given any kind of treatment. The material sequenced was tumor tissue. These TCRs come from a female donor with papillary thyroid cancer or a benign thyroid nodule (not recorded which). Some clones in this sample may be carry-over from other donors' samples.

By sample share, this clone is medium-sized (0.01 to 0.1%). The rearrangement joins TRBV20-1 to TRBJ1-2; no definite D call. V lost 3 bases and J lost 6, with 5 bases in between. Germline V gene lookup returns CDR1 DFQATT and CDR2 SNEGSKA (reference sequence). The CDR3 extends over 10 amino acids. The CDR3 here is CSARWDGYTF. CDR3 DNA: TGCAGTGCTAGGTGGGATGGCTACACCTTC.

The chain carries TRBV4-2 and TRBJ1-2; TRBD1 is a possible D gene (5 bases). V lost 5 bases, J lost 3 bases, and 13 bases lay in between. The CDR3 extends over 14 amino acids. CDR1 LGHNA and CDR2 YNFKEQ come from the germline V gene. The CDR3 DNA reads TGTGCCAGCAGCAAAGGGGAGACAGACTATGGCTACACCTTC. This sequence encodes CASSKGETDYGYTF.

This clone appeared once. The V call is TRBV4-1, the J call TRBJ1-2; 7 bases align to TRBD1. V trimming: 0 bases; J trimming: 4 bases; junction bases outside the gene matches: 5. The CDR3 loop spans 15 amino acids. The V gene's germline CDR1 is MGHRA and CDR2 YSYEKL. The CDR3 DNA follows: TGCGCCAGCAGCCAAGACGCAGGGGGAGGCTATGGCTACACCTTC. It specifies CASSQDAGGGYGYTF.

The rearrangement uses TRBV10-2 and TRBJ1-2; tentatively, D is TRBD1 (6 bases). Trimming took off 5 bases at V and 8 bases at J, with 12 bases between the two ends. The CDR3 is made up of 12 amino acids. Germline V gives CDR1 WSHSY, CDR2 SAAADI. The CDR3 region has the DNA TGCGCCAGCAGTCAACAGGGAGGCGGCTACACCTTC. Translating gives CASSQQGGGYTF.

V is TRBV6-1 and J is TRBJ1-5, with 7 bases aligning to TRBD1. Germline lookup yields CDR1 MNHNS and CDR2 SASEGT. V shed 7 bases and J 7 bases; nucleotides not matched to a gene: 16. The CDR3 totals 16 residues. The CDR3 nucleotides read TGTGCCAGCATCGCCCCCGCCACAGGGGTTGGGCAGCCCCAGCATTTT. As protein: CASIAPATGVGQPQHF.

At least ten counts were recorded for this clone. The chain uses TRBV19 and TRBJ2-5, with D unclear. In germline, CDR1 is LNHDA, CDR2 SQIVND (reference sequence). With 3 bases removed from V and 5 bases from J, the gap between germline ends came to 10 bases. The CDR3 contains 13 residues. The CDR3 is CASSIGVGETQYF. The CDR3 coding sequence is TGTGCCAGTAGTATTGGAGTGGGGGAGACCCAGTACTTC.

This clone was observed at least ten times. A much larger clone differs from this one at a single base, so this may be a read error. V usage is TRBV7-2 and J usage is TRBJ2-5; D ambiguous. Germline V CDR1 and CDR2: SGHTA, FQGNSA. This CDR3 is 12 amino acids long. V lost 5 bases and J lost 7, with 11 bases in between. The CDR3 DNA sequence: TGTGCCAGCAGCCGAGTTCCCGGGACCCAGTACTTC. It encodes CASSRVPGTQYF.

The sample holds many counts of this clone. A much larger clone lies one base from this, so it may be a read error. This CDR3 is CASSGRGSGGNYGYTF. As DNA, the CDR3 is TGTGCCAGCAGTGGGCGGGGTAGCGGGGGGAACTATGGCTACACCTTC. The V and J genes are TRBV6-4 and TRBJ1-2; tentative D call: TRBD1 (5 bases). The ends were cut back, 4 bases at V and 2 bases at J, with 17 bases in the middle. Per germline, CDR1 MRHNA and CDR2 SNTAGT. The CDR3 sequence is 16 residues long.

The chain uses TRBV6-2 or TRBV6-3 and TRBJ2-7; D is ambiguous. Germline V lookup: CDR1 MNHEY, CDR2 SVGEGT. V gave up 6 bases and J gave up 3 bases, with 9 bases separating them. The CDR3 extends over 12 amino acids. The CDR3 loop reads CASRHQNYEQYF. Here the CDR3 DNA reads TGTGCCAGCAGGCACCAAAACTACGAGCAGTACTTC.

This clone was seen only a few times. This chain uses TRBV12-3 or TRBV12-4 with TRBJ1-1; D perhaps matches TRBD1 (6 bases). Between the trimmed V and J ends, which lost 6 bases and 10 bases, there was a span of 18 bases. The CDR3 totals 13 residues. This CDR3 reads CASRGAGIPLAFF. CDR3 nucleotide sequence: TGTGCCAGCAGGGGGGCAGGGATCCCGTTAGCTTTCTTT.

The chain uses TRBV20-1 and TRBJ2-7; TRBD2 matches at 8 bases. The CDR3 runs to 14 residues. V trimming: 6 bases; J trimming: 0 bases; junction bases outside the gene matches: 7. Germline CDR1 reads DFQATT; CDR2 reads SNEGSKA (reference sequence). CDR3 residues: CSAAGTRSSYEQYF. The CDR3 DNA reads TGCAGTGCAGCCGGGACTAGGAGCTCCTACGAGCAGTACTTC.

This clone was seen just once. The V and J genes are TRBV2 and TRBJ1-4; 11 nucleotides agree with TRBD1. Germline loops: CDR1 SNHLY, CDR2 FYNNEI. V trimming: 6 bases; J trimming: 7 bases; junction bases outside the gene matches: 10. This CDR3 spans 16 amino acids. CDR3 DNA: TGTGCCAGCAGCGGGATGGGGACAGGGGGATTTGAAAAACTGTTTTTT. Translated: CASSGMGTGGFEKLFF.

In its sample, this clone ranks as medium-sized (0.01 to 0.1%). The chain links TRBV20-1 to TRBJ2-3; the D gene is possibly TRBD2 (5 bases). Germline-derived CDR1 and CDR2 are DFQATT and SNEGSKA (reference sequence). V lost 0 bases, J lost 4 bases, and 14 bases lay in between. The CDR3 length is 15 residues. The CDR3 here is CSAREAVANPDTQYF. The CDR3 region has the DNA TGCAGTGCTAGAGAGGCAGTAGCGAATCCAGATACGCAGTATTTT.

This clone was recorded many times. The CDR3 sequence is CASRGDLGSYNEQFF. The CDR3 DNA follows: TGTGCCAGCAGAGGGGACCTGGGCTCCTACAATGAGCAGTTCTTC. The chain links TRBV2 to TRBJ2-1, with D tentatively TRBD1 or TRBD2 (5 bases each). Trimming stripped 6 bases from V and 0 bases from J, with 12 bases between. The CDR3 consists of 15 residues. Looked up from germline, CDR1 is SNHLY and CDR2 is FYNNEI.

J is TRBJ1-1 and V is TRBV20-1; 8 nucleotides match TRBD1. The CDR3 loop spans 13 amino acids. Germline-derived CDR1 and CDR2 are DFQATT and SNEGSKA (reference sequence). V gave up 6 bases and J gave up 6 bases; unmatched junction bases: 9. This CDR3 reads CSADRGGQSEAFF. CDR3 coding DNA: TGCAGTGCCGACAGGGGTGGACAGTCTGAAGCTTTCTTT.

The V gene is TRBV12-3 or TRBV12-4, the J gene TRBJ1-6; possibly TRBD1 for D (5 bases). CDR3 length equals 14 residues. V gave up 5 bases and J gave up 6 bases, with 11 bases separating them. In nucleotides, the CDR3 is TGTGCCAGCAGTCAGGGACCCGTTAATTCACCCCTCCACTTT. It is translated as CASSQGPVNSPLHF.

This clone came up a few times. The chain couples TRBV6-1 to TRBJ1-5; possible D gene TRBD1, 5 bases. With 1 base removed from V and 6 bases from J, the gap between germline ends came to 7 bases. Germline V gives CDR1 MNHNS, CDR2 SASEGT. CDR3 length: 13 amino acids. This CDR3 is CASSEGGTQPQHF. CDR3 DNA sequence: TGTGCCAGCAGTGAAGGGGGGACTCAGCCCCAGCATTTT.

The chain carries TRBV6-1 and TRBJ2-7; D is unclear. V lost 2 bases and J 0 bases, leaving 20 bases between the germline ends. Per germline, CDR1 MNHNS and CDR2 SASEGT. The CDR3 spans 18 residues. The CDR3 reads CASSERPTDLLSSYEQYF. CDR3 nucleotides: TGTGCCAGCAGTGAAAGACCAACTGACCTCCTCAGCTCCTACGAGCAGTACTTC.

This clone is classed as medium-sized. CDR3 in DNA: TGCGCCAGCAGCCAAGACCCCACGAGCCCATGGGAAGCTTTCTTT. It is translated as CASSQDPTSPWEAFF. The V gene is TRBV4-1, the J gene TRBJ1-1; D gene ambiguous. Deletions cut 0 bases from V and 8 bases from J, with 16 bases between. The CDR3 is made up of 15 amino acids. Germline lookup yields CDR1 MGHRA and CDR2 YSYEKL.

This clone is deemed medium-sized (0.01 to 0.1%). This chain connects TRBV11-1 to TRBJ2-7; 10 bases agree with TRBD2. The germline gives CDR1 SGHAT, CDR2 FQDESV (reference sequence). The CDR3 is 15 residues long. V lost 0 bases, J lost 3 bases, and 2 bases stayed unmatched. For the CDR3, the DNA is TGTGCCAGCAGCTTAGCGCCTAGCGGGGGCTACGAGCAGTACTTC. This encodes CASSLAPSGGYEQYF.

CDR3 protein: CASSAGTANPTVYGYTF. In DNA form, the CDR3 reads TGTGCCAGCAGCGCCGGGACAGCCAACCCAACAGTCTATGGCTACACCTTC. The chain links TRBV4-2 to TRBJ1-2; 7 bases are shared with TRBD1. The V and J ends lost 5 bases and 4 bases, in that order; junction bases with no gene match: 16. The CDR3 extends over 17 amino acids. Per germline, CDR1 LGHNA and CDR2 YNFKEQ.

Relative to its sample, this clone is medium-sized (0.01 to 0.1%). This chain joins TRBV7-2 and TRBJ1-6, with D uncertain. Germline values: CDR1 SGHTA, CDR2 FQGNSA. V lost 1 base to trimming and J lost 9 bases, with 13 bases between them. The CDR3 runs to 15 residues. CDR3 coding DNA: TGTGCCAGCAGCTTAGAGGCAGGATTTCGTTCACCCCTCCACTTT. This translates into CASSLEAGFRSPLHF. The full variable domain, its missing parts supplied by reference TRBV7-2 and TRBJ1-6, is GAGVSQSPSNKVTEKGKDVELRCDPISGHTALYWYRQSLGQGLEFLIYFQGNSAPDKSGLPSDRFSAERTGGSVSTLTIQRTQQEDSAVYLCASSLEAGFRSPLHFGNGTRLTVT.

Many counts were recorded for this clone. The J gene is TRBJ2-3, the V gene TRBV28; maybe TRBD1 (5 bases). This CDR3 is 13 amino acids long. The V end was cut by 3 bases, the J end by 4 bases, with 8 bases between. Germline V CDR1 and CDR2: MDHEN, SYDVKM. Here the CDR3 reads CASSFYRSDTQYF. The CDR3 DNA is TGTGCCAGCAGTTTCTACAGGTCAGATACGCAGTATTTT.

This clone is judged medium-sized. J is TRBJ2-2 and V is TRBV11-2, with D possibly matching TRBD2 (6 bases). The germline V gene has CDR1 SGHAT and CDR2 FQNNGV. V shed 6 bases and J shed 2 bases, with 10 bases lying between them. The CDR3 consists of 14 residues. The CDR3 reads CASRGRINTGELFF. CDR3 nucleotide sequence: TGTGCCAGCAGAGGGAGGATTAACACCGGGGAGCTGTTTTTT.

This clone was seen ten or more times. The genes are TRBV7-9 and TRBJ2-2; no firm D call. V was shortened by 5 bases and J by 2 bases, with 12 bases between the two germline ends. The CDR3 has 15 residues. CDR1 and CDR2 from the germline V gene are SEHNR and FQNEAQ (reference sequence). The CDR3 nucleotides are TGTGCCAGCAGCCCAATAGCCATAAACACCGGGGAGCTGTTTTTT. Protein: CASSPIAINTGELFF.

This clone was counted ten times or more. The rearrangement links TRBV27 to TRBJ2-1; the D is unclear. The CDR3 spans 14 residues. Between the trimmed V and J ends, which lost 7 bases and 3 bases, there was a span of 13 bases. In germline, CDR1 is MNHEY, CDR2 SMNVEV (reference sequence). DNA of the CDR3: TGTGCCAGCAAAGGGCTTTTTGTCTACAATGAGCAGTTCTTC. This gives the protein CASKGLFVYNEQFF.

The chain uses TRBV20-1 and TRBJ1-6; 8 bases line up with TRBD1. Germline V gene sequence: CDR1 DFQATT, CDR2 SNEGSKA (reference sequence). V dropped 4 bases and J dropped 6; count of bases not matched to a gene: 14. CDR3 size: 17 residues. The CDR3, as DNA: TGCAGTGCTATCGCCCAGTACTCAGGGGGCAGTAATTCACCCCTCCACTTT. Translated: CSAIAQYSGGSNSPLHF.